This TCR beta chain stems from a study of blood T cells in healthy people across ages. Study-wide findings and caveats: A greater number of naive CD4+ cells and higher diversity distinguished long-lived donors from aged donors.

Alongside a J-beta primer mix, a sample-barcoded 5' primer served in a second PCR lasting roughly 6 to 11 cycles. Each cDNA molecule was tagged by a template-switch adaptor that had 12 random nucleotides. One entry per CDR3 protein, called by TCRdb with MiXCR from the 5' RACE reads. The table records about 1,800,000 distinct CDR3 sequences, 28% of them present only once. The people who gave samples were healthy Caucasians from Russia, aged roughly 6 to 100. Ten milliliters was the volume of peripheral blood drawn from each donor. About this clonotype itself: Its antigen is unidentified.

Material: blood. The TCR sequence derives from a woman in her thirties in good health.

The CDR3 protein is CASSLALVAGRGNEQFF. DNA for the CDR3: TGTGCCAGCAGCTTGGCTCTTGTGGCAGGGAGGGGCAATGAGCAGTTCTTC. J is TRBJ2-1 and V is TRBV5-5; 7 bases align to TRBD2. The V and J ends lost 0 bases and 6 bases, in that order; junction bases with no gene match: 12. The CDR3 is made up of 17 amino acids. CDR1 and CDR2 (germline): SGHKS, YYEKEE (reference sequence).